This T cell receptor (beta chain) was sequenced in a study of regulatory T cells in long-lasting Graves disease. Study-level information: For under 3 months, newly diagnosed Graves' patients had been taking antithyroid drugs.

Time point denoted: newly diagnosed GD, antithyroid drugs for less than 3 months. Extracted RNA from PBMCs served as the source of the TCR library. Graves' disease diagnosis used American Thyroid Association guidelines. iRepertoire HTBI primers and Arm-PCR of CDR3 regions built TCR beta libraries. TCRdb reprocessed the multiplex PCR reads via MiXCR and lists one record per CDR3 protein. The sample records about 370,000 distinct CDR3 sequences, 15% to 19% being singletons. The table lists this clonotype with many counts. From germline, CDR1 is DFQATT and CDR2 SNEGSKA (reference sequence). The CDR3 runs 14 residues.

Material: peripheral blood mononuclear cells (PBMCs), obtained at new diagnosis, from a patient treated with antithyroid drugs. The sequence was collected from a female donor with Graves disease. J is TRBJ2-7 and V is TRBV20-1; D is unresolved. CDR3 in DNA: TGCAGGGCCCGCCCTGTGGCGGACTCCTACGAGCAGTACTTC. Residues: CRARPVADSYEQYF.